Presented here are 19 T cell receptor beta chains from one specimen sequenced in a study of vaccination and CD4 T cells after COVID-19. Cultured CD4+ T cells had their DNA profiled by the Oncomine TCR Beta short-read assay. MiXCR, run by TCRdb on the PCR reads, gives a single entry per CDR3 protein. The sample has around 25,000 distinct CDR3 sequences, about 31% seen once. Their cognate antigens are unknown. Specified time point: late sampling 161 to 241 days after vaccination in a few convalescent patients. Treatment noted: roughly 11-day PBMC culture with coronavirus spike peptide pools or control peptides (ViraFEST assay). The specimen comprised CD4+ T cells from blood, cultured in vitro, sampled about 7 months after SARS-CoV-2 vaccination. These receptors were taken from a human donor who had recovered from COVID-19.

The CDR3 protein is CSAASVGPYEQYF. The CDR3 DNA reads as TGCAGTGCGGCTAGCGTAGGCCCCTACGAGCAGTACTTC. This rearrangement joins TRBV20-1 to TRBJ2-7; D perhaps matches TRBD2 (6 bases). CDR3 length equals 13 residues. CDR1 is DFQATT, CDR2 SNEGSKA, per germline (reference sequence). Trimming took 6 bases from V and 2 from J, leaving 14 bases between them.

The chain employs TRBV18 and TRBJ2-6; 9 bases are a match to TRBD1. CDR3 length equals 18 residues. Germline-derived CDR1 and CDR2 are KGHSH and LQKENI. V trimming: 4 bases; J trimming: 1 base; junction bases outside the gene matches: 8. The CDR3 reads CASSLATGGRSGANVLTF. Written as DNA, the CDR3 is TGTGCCAGCTCACTAGCGACAGGGGGTCGTTCTGGGGCCAACGTCCTGACTTTC.

This clonotype occurred a few times. The rearrangement joins TRBV20-1 to TRBJ2-7; D is unresolved. This CDR3 is built from 13 residues. Germline loops: CDR1 DFQATT, CDR2 SNEGSKA (reference sequence). The V end lost 6 bases, the J end lost 2 bases, and 14 bases lay between the germline ends. The CDR3 DNA reads TGCAGTGCCTGCTGGGCCAACACCTACGAGCAGTACTTC. Residues: CSACWANTYEQYF.

This chain connects TRBV19 to TRBJ2-7; D might be TRBD2 (9 bases). This CDR3 is built from 16 residues. CDR1 and CDR2 (germline): LNHDA, SQIVND (reference sequence). Trimming shortened V by 4 bases and J by 7 bases, and 23 bases separated the two germline ends. In nucleotides, the CDR3 is TGTGCCAGTAGTACCCTAGCGGGACAGGCAAGGGGAGAGCAGTACTTC. It translates to CASSTLAGQARGEQYF.

This sequence joins TRBV24-1 and TRBJ2-7, with D hard to call. This CDR3 comprises 15 residues. Per the germline V gene, CDR1 is KGHDR and CDR2 is SFDVKD. The germline V and J ends were trimmed by 1 base and 7 bases, with 16 bases remaining between them. The CDR3 nucleotides read TGTGCCACCAGTGATTTTCGAGCGCTCATACATGAGCAGTACTTC. Translated, it gives CATSDFRALIHEQYF.

This chain links TRBV20-1 with TRBJ2-3, with 15 bases that match TRBD2. In germline, CDR1 is DFQATT, CDR2 SNEGSKA (reference sequence). V shed 2 bases, J shed 3 bases, and the junction held 15 bases outside the gene matches. The CDR3 sequence is 20 residues long. This chain's CDR3 is CSARPTWTSGRALTTDTQYF. For the CDR3, the DNA is TGCAGTGCTAGACCAACTTGGACTAGCGGGAGGGCCTTAACTACAGATACGCAGTATTTT.

The chain links TRBV20-1 to TRBJ2-7, with TRBD2 matching over 11 bases. This CDR3 comprises 15 residues. V shed 0 bases and J 3 bases; nucleotides not matched to a gene: 4. From germline, CDR1 is DFQATT and CDR2 SNEGSKA (reference sequence). CDR3 protein: CSARDRLAGFYEQYF. In DNA form, the CDR3 reads TGCAGTGCTAGAGACAGACTAGCGGGATTCTACGAGCAGTACTTC.

The chain recombines TRBV2 with TRBJ1-1, with D tentatively TRBD1 (6 bases). The CDR3 totals 13 residues. V lost 8 bases and J lost 1, with 11 bases in between. From germline, CDR1 is SNHLY and CDR2 FYNNEI. The CDR3 sequence: CASRQEANTEAFF. The CDR3 DNA sequence: TGTGCCAGCCGACAGGAGGCGAACACTGAAGCTTTCTTT.

The rearrangement uses TRBV11-2 and TRBJ1-2, with D unresolved. CDR3 size: 14 residues. Germline-derived CDR1 and CDR2 are SGHAT and FQNNGV. V was trimmed by 2 bases and J by 4 bases, leaving 11 bases between them. The CDR3 region is CASSLRQSTYGYTF. Written as DNA, the CDR3 is TGTGCCAGCAGCTTAAGGCAGTCTACCTATGGCTACACCTTC.

This clonotype turned up a few times. The chain carries TRBV20-1 and TRBJ1-1, with unresolved D. CDR1 DFQATT and CDR2 SNEGSKA come from the germline V gene (reference sequence). There are 17 residues in the CDR3. Trimming pared 0 bases from V and 0 bases from J, leaving 17 bases between. CDR3 loop: CSARDPRQIRMNTEAFF. The CDR3 DNA sequence: TGCAGTGCTAGAGATCCGCGGCAAATTAGGATGAACACTGAAGCTTTCTTT.

This clonotype was detected once. This chain connects TRBV27 to TRBJ1-2; TRBD1 matches 8 bases. This CDR3 is 13 amino acids long. With 5 bases clipped from V and 10 bases from J, the junction kept 9 bases outside the gene matches. The germline V gene has CDR1 MNHEY and CDR2 SMNVEV (reference sequence). CDR3 sequence: CASSPGQGRFYTF. As DNA, the CDR3 is TGTGCCAGCAGTCCCGGACAGGGTAGGTTCTACACCTTC.

This clonotype occurred once. This sequence joins TRBV6-1 and TRBJ2-6; TRBD1 agrees at 7 bases. CDR1 MNHNS and CDR2 SASEGT come from the germline V gene. The trim removed 6 bases at V and 1 base at J, leaving 6 bases unmatched. This CDR3 has 16 residues. CDR3 bases: TGTGCCAGCAGGATATCAGGGGGATCTGGGGCCAACGTCCTGACTTTC. Its protein product is CASRISGGSGANVLTF.

By sample share, this clonotype is medium-sized. The chain carries TRBV20-1 and TRBJ2-3; 11 bases align to TRBD1. V dropped 3 bases and J dropped 4; count of bases not matched to a gene: 6. Germline CDR1 reads DFQATT; CDR2 reads SNEGSKA (reference sequence). The CDR3 runs to 15 residues. Here the CDR3 reads CSARSDRGRSDTQYF. The CDR3 coding sequence is TGCAGTGCTAGGTCGGACAGGGGGCGATCAGATACGCAGTATTTT.

This rearrangement joins TRBV28 to TRBJ1-5; D may be TRBD1 (5 bases). Germline V gene data show CDR1 as MDHEN and CDR2 as SYDVKM. With 4 bases removed from V and 1 base from J, the gap between germline ends came to 17 bases. CDR3 length: 17 residues. The CDR3 sequence is CASSSESGPASNQPQHF. The CDR3, as DNA: TGTGCCAGCAGTTCCGAATCGGGGCCGGCGAGCAATCAGCCCCAGCATTTT.

There are a few counts of this clonotype. V and J are TRBV6-2 or TRBV6-3 and TRBJ2-7; D is possibly TRBD1 or TRBD2 (5 bases each). This CDR3 region has 17 residues. V shed 7 bases and J shed 3 bases, with 25 bases lying between them. The germline V gene has CDR1 MNHEY and CDR2 SVGEGT. The CDR3 nucleotides are TGTGCCAGCACCCCTCTTCCGAGGGGCCAGGCCGACTACGAGCAGTACTTC. Amino acids: CASTPLPRGQADYEQYF.

The chain employs TRBV6-2 or TRBV6-3 and TRBJ1-5; D may be TRBD1 (5 bases). From germline, CDR1 is MNHEY and CDR2 SVGEGT. There are 15 residues in the CDR3. Trimming stripped 4 bases from V and 3 bases from J, with 13 bases between. The CDR3 sequence: CASSWGFPTNQPQHF. CDR3 DNA sequence: TGTGCCAGCAGTTGGGGGTTCCCTACCAATCAGCCCCAGCATTTT.

The gene calls are TRBV6-1 and TRBJ2-7; 9 bases fit TRBD1. V trimming: 6 bases; J trimming: 2 bases; junction bases outside the gene matches: 8. The CDR3 loop spans 15 amino acids. The germline CDR1 and CDR2 sequences are MNHNS and SASEGT. The DNA of the CDR3 is TGTGCCAGCAGGACCGGGACAGGGTATACCTACGAGCAGTACTTC. This translates into CASRTGTGYTYEQYF.

This chain connects TRBV20-1 to TRBJ2-1; 12 positions match TRBD2. Trimming took 5 bases from V and 9 from J; bases not matched to a gene: 11. The CDR3 contains 15 residues. The germline V gene encodes CDR1 DFQATT and CDR2 SNEGSKA (reference sequence). The CDR3 loop is CSADSTSGSPVEQFF. The CDR3 DNA reads TGCAGTGCTGATTCGACTAGCGGGAGCCCAGTTGAGCAGTTCTTC.

The chain carries TRBV20-1 and TRBJ2-2; unclear D gene. The germline V gene encodes CDR1 DFQATT and CDR2 SNEGSKA (reference sequence). V lost 2 bases, J lost 7 bases, and 11 bases lay in between. The CDR3 has 13 amino acids. Here the CDR3 DNA reads TGCAGTGCTAGATCCTTGTGGGACGGGGAGCTGTTTTTT. It yields the protein CSARSLWDGELFF.